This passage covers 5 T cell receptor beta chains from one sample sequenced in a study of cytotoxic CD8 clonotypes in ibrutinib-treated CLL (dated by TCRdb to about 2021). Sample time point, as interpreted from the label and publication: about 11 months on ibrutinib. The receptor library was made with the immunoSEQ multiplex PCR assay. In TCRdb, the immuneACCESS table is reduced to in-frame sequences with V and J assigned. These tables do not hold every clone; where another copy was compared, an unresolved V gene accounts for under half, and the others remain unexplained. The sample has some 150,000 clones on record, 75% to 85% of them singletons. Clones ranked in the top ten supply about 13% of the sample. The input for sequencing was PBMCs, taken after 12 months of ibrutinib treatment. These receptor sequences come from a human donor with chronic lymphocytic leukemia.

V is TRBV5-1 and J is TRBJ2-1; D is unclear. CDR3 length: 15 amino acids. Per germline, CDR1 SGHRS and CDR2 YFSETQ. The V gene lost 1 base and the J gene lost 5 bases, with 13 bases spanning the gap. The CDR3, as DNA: TGCGCCAGCAGCTTGTTCACGACCGCTAACAATGAGCAGTTCTTC. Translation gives CASSLFTTANNEQFF.

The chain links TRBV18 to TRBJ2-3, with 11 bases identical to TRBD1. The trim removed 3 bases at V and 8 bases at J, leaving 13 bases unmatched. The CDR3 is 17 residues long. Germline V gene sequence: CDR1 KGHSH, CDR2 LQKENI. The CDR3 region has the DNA TGTGCCAGCTCACCCCGGGACAGGGGGTTTTTTATTGGTACGCAGTATTTT. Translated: CASSPRDRGFFIGTQYF. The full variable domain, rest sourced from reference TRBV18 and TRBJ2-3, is NAGVMQNPRHLVRRRGQEARLRCSPMKGHSHVYWYRQLPEEGLKFMVYLQKENIIDESGMPKERFSAEFPKEGPSILRIQQVVRGDSAAYFCASSPRDRGFFIGTQYFGPGTRLTVL.

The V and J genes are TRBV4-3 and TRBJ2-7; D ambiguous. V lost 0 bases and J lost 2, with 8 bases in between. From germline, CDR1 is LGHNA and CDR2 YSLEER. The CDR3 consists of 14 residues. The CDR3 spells CASSQDRPPYEQYF. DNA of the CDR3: TGCGCCAGCAGCCAAGATCGACCACCCTACGAGCAGTACTTC.

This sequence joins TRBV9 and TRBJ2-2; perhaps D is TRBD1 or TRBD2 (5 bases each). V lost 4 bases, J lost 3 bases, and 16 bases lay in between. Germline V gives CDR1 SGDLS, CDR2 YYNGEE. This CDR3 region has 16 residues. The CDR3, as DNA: TGTGCCAGCAGCTTCCCACTGGGGGTTCACACCGGGGAGCTGTTTTTT. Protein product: CASSFPLGVHTGELFF.

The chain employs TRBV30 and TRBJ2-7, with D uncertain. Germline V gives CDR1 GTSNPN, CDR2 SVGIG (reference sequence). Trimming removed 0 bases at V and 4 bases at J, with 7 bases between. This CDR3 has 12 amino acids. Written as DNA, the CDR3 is TGTGCCTGGAGTGTATTGGAATACGAGCAGTACTTC. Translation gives CAWSVLEYEQYF.